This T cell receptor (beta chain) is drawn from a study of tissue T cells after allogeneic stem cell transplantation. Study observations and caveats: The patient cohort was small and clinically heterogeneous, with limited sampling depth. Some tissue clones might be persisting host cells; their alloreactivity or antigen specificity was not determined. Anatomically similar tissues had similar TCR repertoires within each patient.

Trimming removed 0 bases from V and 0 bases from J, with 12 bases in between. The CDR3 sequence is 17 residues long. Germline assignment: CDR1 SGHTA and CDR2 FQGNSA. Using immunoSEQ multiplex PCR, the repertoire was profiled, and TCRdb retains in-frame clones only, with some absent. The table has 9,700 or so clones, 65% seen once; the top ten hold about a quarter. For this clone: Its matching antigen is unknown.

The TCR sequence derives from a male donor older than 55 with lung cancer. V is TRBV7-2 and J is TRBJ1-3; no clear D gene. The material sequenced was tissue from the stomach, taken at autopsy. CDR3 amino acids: CASSLAAASISGNTIYF. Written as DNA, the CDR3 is TGTGCCAGCAGCTTAGCGGCCGCGTCGATCTCTGGAAACACCATATATTTT. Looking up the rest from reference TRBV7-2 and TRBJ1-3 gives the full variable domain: GAGVSQSPSNKVTEKGKDVELRCDPISGHTALYWYRQSLGQGLEFLIYFQGNSAPDKSGLPSDRFSAERTGGSVSTLTIQRTQQEDSAVYLCASSLAAASISGNTIYFGEGSWLTVV.